Described below is a single T cell receptor beta chain sequence and its context. Assay: immunoSEQ multiplex PCR; the TCRdb copy retains only in-frame clones and omits some. The sample shows under 200,000 clones, 82% of them seen only once. Two negative PCRs, clearance, or symptom resolution were required of recovered Cohort 3 donors. The data were taken from a study of blood T cell repertoires in COVID-19. The receptor's source is a man aged 60-69 years who had recovered from COVID-19. Sequencing used PBMCs or T cells enriched from blood (not recorded which).

CDR3 in amino acids: CASSLDAGLYGYTF. CDR3 sequence (DNA): TGTGCCAGCAGCTTAGATGCGGGATTATATGGCTACACCTTC. This chain uses TRBV7-9 with TRBJ1-2; D uncertain. The germline V and J ends were trimmed by 1 base and 5 bases, with 11 bases remaining between them. This CDR3 region has 14 residues. Germline CDR1 and CDR2: SEHNR and FQNEAQ (reference sequence). The complete variable domain, with remaining parts taken from reference TRBV7-9 and TRBJ1-2, reads DTGVSQNPRHKITKRGQNVTFRCDPISEHNRLYWYRQTLGQGPEFLTYFQNEAQLEKSRLLSDRFSAERPKGSFSTLEIQRTEQGDSAMYLCASSLDAGLYGYTFGSGTRLTVV.